The 12 T cell receptor beta chains given below trace back to one sample, sequenced in a study of spatial heterogeneity in lung cancer. MiXCR was run by TCRdb on the 5' RACE reads, yielding one entry per CDR3 protein. The profile shows roughly 16,000 distinct CDR3 sequences, over 20% of them singletons. Documented time point: sample taken at primary tumor resection. In each case, whole RNA from tumor, nontumor lung or frozen PBMC was sequenced unsorted. The sample consisted of PBMCs, taken at surgery. The receptors here all came from a female donor with early-stage non-small cell lung cancer.

This clonotype was counted many times. The chain joins TRBV9 to TRBJ2-3; D may be TRBD2 (6 bases). V lost 0 bases, J lost 3 bases, and 20 bases lay in between. The CDR3 is 18 amino acids. Germline loops: CDR1 SGDLS, CDR2 YYNGEE. The CDR3 spells CASSVGGGFWVGTDTQYF. CDR3 nucleotides: TGTGCCAGCAGCGTAGGAGGAGGGTTCTGGGTTGGTACAGATACGCAGTATTTT.

This clonotype was counted at least ten times. V usage is TRBV6-2 or TRBV6-3 and J usage is TRBJ1-1, with 7 bases matching TRBD1. V trimming: 6 bases; J trimming: 6 bases; junction bases outside the gene matches: 7. The CDR3 sequence is 13 residues long. The germline gives CDR1 MNHEY, CDR2 SVGEGT. Written as DNA, the CDR3 is TGTGCCAGCAGCCGGGAGGGGGCCTCTGAAGCTTTCTTT. Residues: CASSREGASEAFF.

The V and J genes are TRBV6-6 and TRBJ2-6, with a weak D call TRBD1 (5 bases). The CDR3 length is 17 residues. Germline V gene lookup returns CDR1 MNHNY and CDR2 SVGAGI (reference sequence). The V gene lost 0 bases and the J gene lost 2 bases, with 11 bases spanning the gap. The CDR3 nucleotides read TGTGCCAGCAGTTACTCGAAAGACAGAGCTGGGGCCAACGTCCTGACTTTC. This encodes CASSYSKDRAGANVLTF.

CDR3 amino acids: CASSIGLSGRAIDTQYF. In nucleotides, the CDR3 is TGTGCCAGTAGTATAGGCCTCAGCGGGAGGGCAATAGATACGCAGTATTTT. The chain recombines TRBV19 with TRBJ2-3; 10 positions match TRBD2. Germline lookup yields CDR1 LNHDA and CDR2 SQIVND (reference sequence). Unmatched junction bases numbered 9, after V lost 1 base and J lost 5 bases. The CDR3 has 17 residues.

This clonotype was seen many times. The V gene is TRBV7-2, the J gene TRBJ2-1; D gene ambiguous. This CDR3 spans 12 amino acids. Germline CDR1 is SGHTA and CDR2 is FQGNSA. V was shortened by 2 bases and J by 7 bases, with 6 bases between the two germline ends. CDR3 sequence reads: CASSLNSNEQFF. The CDR3 coding sequence is TGTGCCAGCAGCTTAAATAGTAATGAGCAGTTCTTC.

This clonotype has at least ten counts. CDR3 DNA: TGTGCCAGTAGTACGACCGGGACTAGGACCTACAATGAGCAGTTCTTC. It specifies CASSTTGTRTYNEQFF. V is TRBV19 and J is TRBJ2-1, with 8 bases identical to TRBD2. The J segment lost 2 bases and the V segment lost 4 bases, leaving 7 bases of the junction unmatched. The CDR3 totals 16 residues. Looked up from germline, CDR1 is LNHDA and CDR2 is SQIVND (reference sequence).

This clonotype appeared many times. The gene calls are TRBV6-1 and TRBJ2-7; TRBD1 agrees at 7 bases. The germline CDR1 and CDR2 sequences are MNHNS and SASEGT. The V gene end was trimmed by 3 bases and the J gene end by 3 bases; junction bases not matched to a gene: 5. This CDR3 has 14 residues. CDR3 loop: CASSEGPGGYEQYF. CDR3 DNA: TGTGCCAGCAGTGAGGGTCCAGGGGGCTACGAGCAGTACTTC.

Worth noting for this clonotype: A much larger clone differs by one base, so this may be a read error. The chain combines TRBV20-1 with TRBJ2-1, with 13 bases fitting TRBD2. Germline values: CDR1 DFQATT, CDR2 SNEGSKA (reference sequence). The CDR3 loop spans 15 amino acids. The CDR3 spells CSAYLLAGGFNGQFF. CDR3 DNA sequence: TGCAGTGCGTACCTACTAGCGGGAGGGTTCAATGGGCAGTTCTTC.

This clonotype is medium-sized within its sample. The CDR3 loop is CASSLAGDTQYF. DNA for the CDR3: TGTGCCAGCAGCTTGGCCGGTGATACGCAGTATTTT. This chain uses TRBV5-4 with TRBJ2-3; D unresolved. Germline lookup yields CDR1 SGHNT and CDR2 YYREEE (reference sequence). The V and J ends lost 0 bases and 6 bases respectively, with 5 bases between them. CDR3 size: 12 residues.

This clonotype is judged medium-sized (0.01 to 0.1%). This chain connects TRBV28 to TRBJ2-1, with 12 bases lining up with TRBD2. With 4 bases clipped from V and 5 bases from J, the junction kept 3 bases outside the gene matches. Germline values: CDR1 MDHEN, CDR2 SYDVKM. CDR3 length: 15 amino acids. The CDR3 reads CASSSTSGSHNEQFF. The CDR3 DNA follows: TGTGCCAGCAGTTCGACTAGCGGGAGCCACAATGAGCAGTTCTTC. The full variable domain, rest sourced from reference TRBV28 and TRBJ2-1, is DVKVTQSSRYLVKRTGEKVFLECVQDMDHENMFWYRQDPGLGLRLIYFSYDVKMKEKGDIPEGYSVSREKKERFSLILESASTNQTSMYLCASSSTSGSHNEQFFGPGTRLTVL.

This clonotype is deemed medium-sized. The DNA for the CDR3 is TGTGCCAGCAGCTTAGCGGGAGAGCAGTACTTC. This sequence encodes CASSLAGEQYF. The chain combines TRBV11-2 with TRBJ2-7; possibly TRBD2 for D (5 bases). V lost 1 base and J 7 bases, leaving 5 bases between the germline ends. CDR1 SGHAT and CDR2 FQNNGV come from the germline V gene. This CDR3 region has 11 residues.

The chain recombines TRBV28 with TRBJ2-7; D may be TRBD1 (6 bases). Germline V CDR1 and CDR2: MDHEN, SYDVKM. The length of the CDR3 is 14 residues. The V end was cut by 6 bases, the J end by 3 bases, with 15 bases between. The CDR3 nucleotides read TGTGCCAGCAGCGAACCGGGACAAATCTACGAGCAGTACTTC. This encodes CASSEPGQIYEQYF.